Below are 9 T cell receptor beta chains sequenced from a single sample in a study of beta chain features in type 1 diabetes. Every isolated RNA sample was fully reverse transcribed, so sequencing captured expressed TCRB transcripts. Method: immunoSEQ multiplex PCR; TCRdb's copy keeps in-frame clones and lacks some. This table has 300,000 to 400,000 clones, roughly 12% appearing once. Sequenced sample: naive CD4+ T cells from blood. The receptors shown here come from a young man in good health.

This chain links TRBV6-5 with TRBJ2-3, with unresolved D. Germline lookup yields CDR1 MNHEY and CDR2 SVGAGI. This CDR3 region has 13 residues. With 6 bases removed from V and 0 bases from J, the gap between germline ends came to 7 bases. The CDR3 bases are TGTGCCAGCAGGGAGAGTAGCACAGATACGCAGTATTTT. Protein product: CASRESSTDTQYF.

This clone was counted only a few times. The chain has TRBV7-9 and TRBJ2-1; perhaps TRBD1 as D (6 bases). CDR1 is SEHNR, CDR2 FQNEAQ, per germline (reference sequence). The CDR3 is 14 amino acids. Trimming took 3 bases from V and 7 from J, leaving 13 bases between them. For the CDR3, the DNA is TGTGCCAGCAGCTTGAGACAGGTCTGGAATGAGCAGTTCTTC. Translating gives CASSLRQVWNEQFF.

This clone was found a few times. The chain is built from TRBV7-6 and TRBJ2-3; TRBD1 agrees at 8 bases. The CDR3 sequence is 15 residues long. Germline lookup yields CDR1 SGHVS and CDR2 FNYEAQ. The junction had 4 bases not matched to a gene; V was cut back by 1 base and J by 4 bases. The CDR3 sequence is CASSLVGRGPDTQYF. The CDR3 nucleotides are TGTGCCAGCAGCTTAGTTGGCAGGGGGCCAGATACGCAGTATTTT.

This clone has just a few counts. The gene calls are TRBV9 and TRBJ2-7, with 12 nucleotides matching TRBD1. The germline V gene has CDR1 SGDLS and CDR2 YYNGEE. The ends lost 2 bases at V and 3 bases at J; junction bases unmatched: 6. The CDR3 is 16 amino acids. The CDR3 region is CASSVQGTGGFYEQYF. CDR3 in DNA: TGTGCCAGCAGCGTTCAAGGGACAGGGGGCTTCTACGAGCAGTACTTC.

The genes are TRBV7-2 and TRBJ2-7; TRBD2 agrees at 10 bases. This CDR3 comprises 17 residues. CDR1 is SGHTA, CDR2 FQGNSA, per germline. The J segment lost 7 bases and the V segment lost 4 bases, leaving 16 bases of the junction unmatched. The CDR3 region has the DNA TGTGCCAGCAGCTCCCGCCAAAGCGGGAGGGCCTTAGGAGAGCAGTACTTC. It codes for CASSSRQSGRALGEQYF.

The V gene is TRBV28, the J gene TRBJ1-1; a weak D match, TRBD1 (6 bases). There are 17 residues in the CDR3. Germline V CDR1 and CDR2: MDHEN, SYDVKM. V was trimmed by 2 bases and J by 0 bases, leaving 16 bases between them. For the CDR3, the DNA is TGTGCCAGCAGTTTAGTAGCGACAGGAATCATGAACACTGAAGCTTTCTTT. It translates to CASSLVATGIMNTEAFF.

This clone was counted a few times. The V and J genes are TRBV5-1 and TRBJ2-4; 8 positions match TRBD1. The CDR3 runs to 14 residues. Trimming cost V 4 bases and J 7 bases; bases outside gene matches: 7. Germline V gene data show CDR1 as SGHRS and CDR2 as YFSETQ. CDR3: CASSLTGAGNIQYF. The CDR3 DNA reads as TGCGCCAGCAGCCTGACAGGGGCTGGGAACATTCAGTACTTC.

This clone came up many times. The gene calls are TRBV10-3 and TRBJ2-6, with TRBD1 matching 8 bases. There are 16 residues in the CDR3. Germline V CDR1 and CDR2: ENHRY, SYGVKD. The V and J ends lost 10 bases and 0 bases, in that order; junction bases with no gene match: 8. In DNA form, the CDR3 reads TGTGCCACCAACAGGGGGATGAACTCTGGGGCCAACGTCCTGACTTTC. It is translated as CATNRGMNSGANVLTF.

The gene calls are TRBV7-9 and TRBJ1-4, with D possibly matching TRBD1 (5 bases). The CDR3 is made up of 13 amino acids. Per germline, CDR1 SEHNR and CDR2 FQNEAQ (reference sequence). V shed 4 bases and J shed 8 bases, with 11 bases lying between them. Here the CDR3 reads CASSWGQQEKLFF. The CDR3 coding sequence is TGTGCCAGCAGCTGGGGCCAGCAGGAAAAACTGTTTTTT.